This T cell receptor (beta chain) was recorded in a study of regulatory T cells in long-lasting Graves disease. Building of the TCR beta libraries involved iRepertoire HTBI primers and Arm-PCR of CDR3 regions. TCRdb re-analysed the multiplex PCR reads in MiXCR, keeping a single row per CDR3 protein. The sample includes hundreds of thousands of distinct CDR3 sequences, roughly 15% of them seen just once. From germline, CDR1 is SQVTM and CDR2 ANQGSEA. The CDR3 length is 15 residues. V was shortened by 4 bases and J by 4 bases, with 16 bases between the two germline ends. Time point denoted: newly diagnosed GD, antithyroid drugs for less than 3 months. PBMCs provided the RNA from which the TCR library was made. This clonotype was seen more than once but under ten times. The antigen remains unidentified. Regarding the study as a whole: Compared with new cases, persistent Graves' patients showed reduced TCR diversity. Because few samples were included, accuracy may have been lower.

The sample was also linked to a second study, of T cells in Graves' hyperthyroidism and ophthalmopathy.

Material: peripheral blood mononuclear cells (PBMCs), obtained at new diagnosis, from a patient treated with antithyroid drugs. The chain carries TRBV29-1 and TRBJ1-4; D call uncertain. The clonotype was recovered from a woman in her twenties or thirties with Graves disease. CDR3 nucleotide sequence: TGCAGCGTTGTGTTCGTGGGTTTTGGTAATGAAAAACTGTTTTTT. The encoded protein is CSVVFVGFGNEKLFF. Full variable domain (rest looked up from reference TRBV29-1 and TRBJ1-4): SAVISQKPSRDICQRGTSLTIQCQVDSQVTMMFWYRQQPGQSLTLIATANQGSEATYESGFVIDKFPISRPNLTFSTLTVSNMSPEDSSIYLCSVVFVGFGNEKLFFGSGTQLSVL.